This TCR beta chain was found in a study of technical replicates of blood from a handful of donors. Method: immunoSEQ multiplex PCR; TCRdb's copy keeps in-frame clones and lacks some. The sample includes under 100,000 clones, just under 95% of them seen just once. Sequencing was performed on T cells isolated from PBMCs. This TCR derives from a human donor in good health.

CDR3 in amino acids: CASCQGMGNQPQHF. CDR3 DNA: TGTGCCAGCTGCCAGGGAATGGGCAATCAGCCCCAGCATTTT. This chain links TRBV6-1 with TRBJ1-5; maybe TRBD1 (5 bases). The CDR3 sequence is 14 residues long. The germline V and J ends were trimmed by 8 bases and 2 bases, with 13 bases remaining between them. The germline CDR1 and CDR2 sequences are MNHNS and SASEGT.